One sample yielded the 28 T cell receptor beta chains listed below, sequenced in a study of CXCR3-negative and CXCR3-positive naive CD8 T cells. It was by 5' RACE with UMI labels that the TRB cDNA libraries were prepared. With the 5' RACE reads reprocessed, TCRdb shows one record per CDR3 protein and no DNA. The sample table includes approximately 100,000 distinct CDR3 sequences. The sample taken for sequencing was naive CXCR3- CD8+ T cells from blood. Documented subset: CD45RO-CCR7+CD27+CD95- naive CD8+ T cells lacking CXCR3 (TNR3-). Receptors originate from a human donor in good health. Some clones in this sample may be carry-over from other donors' samples.

V and J are TRBV12-3 or TRBV12-4 and TRBJ2-7; absent DNA, TCRdb's TRBD2 call cannot be checked. The CDR3 extends over 15 amino acids. CDR3: CASSLVGLSSYEQYF.

The rearrangement uses TRBV28 and TRBJ2-7. This CDR3 comprises 13 residues. The germline V gene has CDR1 MDHEN and CDR2 SYDVKM. The CDR3 spells CATSWVRIYEQYF.

The chain is built from TRBV12-3 or TRBV12-4 and TRBJ2-2. CDR3 length: 14 amino acids. The CDR3 sequence: CASRTRGNTGELFF.

V usage is TRBV3-1 and J usage is TRBJ2-7; the D call of TRBD1 rests on TCRdb alone, since no DNA is present to check it. CDR3 length equals 15 residues. Per the germline V gene, CDR1 is LGHDT and CDR2 is YNNKEL (reference sequence). CDR3 loop: CASSQVSGRTGEQYF.

The gene calls are TRBV18 and TRBJ2-3. The CDR3 spans 16 residues. Germline values: CDR1 KGHSH, CDR2 LQKENI. CDR3 residues: CASSQSEAAITDTQYF.

The chain links TRBV7-8 to TRBJ2-3; TCRdb reports TRBD2, a call that lacks DNA to check it against. The germline V gene has CDR1 SGHVS and CDR2 FQNEAQ. CDR3 length equals 17 residues. The CDR3 loop is CASSLTGTSGRRDTQYF.

This chain uses TRBV29-1 with TRBJ2-1; TCRdb's D call of TRBD1 is untestable without DNA. The CDR3 is 14 amino acids. From germline, CDR1 is SQVTM and CDR2 ANQGSEA. The CDR3 here is CSVGQASSYNEQFF.

The chain recombines TRBV7-9 with TRBJ1-2; TCRdb reports TRBD1, a call that lacks DNA to check it against. CDR1 and CDR2 from the germline V gene are SEHNR and FQNEAQ (reference sequence). This CDR3 has 13 residues. The CDR3 spells CASSSDRGDGYTF.

V gene TRBV2 combines with J gene TRBJ2-7; TCRdb lists TRBD1, though no DNA is available to test this call. Germline V gene lookup returns CDR1 SNHLY and CDR2 FYNNEI. The CDR3 runs to 15 residues. The CDR3 spells CASSGAGDRPYEQYF.

J is TRBJ2-5 and V is TRBV7-7. The V gene's germline CDR1 is SSHAT and CDR2 FNYEAQ (reference sequence). The CDR3 has 13 amino acids. CDR3 loop: CASSRQYQETQYF.

This chain uses TRBV7-9 with TRBJ1-1; TCRdb's D call of TRBD1 is untestable without DNA. The germline gives CDR1 SEHNR, CDR2 FQNEAQ (reference sequence). The length of the CDR3 is 15 residues. CDR3 protein: CASSPRDRGLLEAFF. The variable domain in full, completed from reference TRBV7-9 and TRBJ1-1, reads DTGVSQNPRHKITKRGQNVTFRCDPISEHNRLYWYRQTLGQGPEFLTYFQNEAQLEKSRLLSDRFSAERPKGSFSTLEIQRTEQGDSAMYLCASSPRDRGLLEAFFGQGTRLTVV.

The chain has TRBV7-8 and TRBJ2-5. This CDR3 contains 16 residues. Germline lookup yields CDR1 SGHVS and CDR2 FQNEAQ. The CDR3 spells CASSFLFGIDRETQYF.

This sequence joins TRBV4-3 and TRBJ2-2; TCRdb lists TRBD1, though no DNA is available to test this call. This CDR3 comprises 14 residues. Germline V gives CDR1 LGHNA, CDR2 YSLEER. This CDR3 reads CASSQDRGDGELFF.

This rearrangement joins TRBV7-9 to TRBJ2-1; the TRBD2 assignment by TCRdb is unverifiable without DNA. This CDR3 has 18 amino acids. CDR1 and CDR2 (germline): SEHNR, FQNEAQ (reference sequence). The CDR3 spells CASSLPDWTSGSYNEQFF.

V and J are TRBV4-1 and TRBJ2-3. The CDR3 extends over 15 amino acids. Germline-derived CDR1 and CDR2 are MGHRA and YSYEKL. The CDR3 region is CASSQDRSFTDTQYF.

The J gene is TRBJ2-3, the V gene TRBV19; the TCRdb call, TRBD2, lacks DNA for checking. The length of the CDR3 is 13 residues. Germline CDR1 LNHDA, CDR2 SQIVND (reference sequence). CDR3: CASGEGITDTQYF. The whole variable domain, remainder taken from reference TRBV19 and TRBJ2-3, is DGGITQSPKYLFRKEGQNVTLSCEQNLNHDAMYWYRQDPGQGLRLIYYSQIVNDFQKGDIAEGYSVSREKKESFPLTVTSAQKNPTAFYLCASGEGITDTQYFGPGTRLTVL.

The chain joins TRBV2 to TRBJ2-1. The CDR3 has 16 amino acids. Germline V lookup: CDR1 SNHLY, CDR2 FYNNEI. The CDR3 loop reads CASSEFGRSSYNEQFF.

V is TRBV15 and J is TRBJ2-1; TCRdb's assignment of TRBD2 cannot be checked, as there is no DNA. The CDR3 extends over 16 amino acids. Germline CDR1 reads LNHNV; CDR2 reads YYDKDF (reference sequence). CDR3 residues: CATSRDYGGRIGEQFF.

The V gene is TRBV23-1, the J gene TRBJ1-1; TCRdb indicates TRBD1, and absent DNA this call remains unverified. TRBV23-1 is an ORF, and what it does is uncertain. This CDR3 is built from 16 residues. CDR3 protein: CASSQRAWDKGVEAFF.

This chain links TRBV7-9 with TRBJ2-7; TCRdb calls TRBD1, which cannot be checked without DNA. CDR1 and CDR2 from the germline V gene are SEHNR and FQNEAQ (reference sequence). This CDR3 comprises 15 residues. CDR3 sequence: CASSLVGRGNYEQYF. Variable domain in full (rest from reference TRBV7-9 and TRBJ2-7): DTGVSQNPRHKITKRGQNVTFRCDPISEHNRLYWYRQTLGQGPEFLTYFQNEAQLEKSRLLSDRFSAERPKGSFSTLEIQRTEQGDSAMYLCASSLVGRGNYEQYFGPGTRLTVT.

The chain combines TRBV12-3 or TRBV12-4 with TRBJ1-1. The CDR3 runs to 15 residues. Here the CDR3 reads CASSSPVEMNTEAFF.

This chain uses TRBV3-1 with TRBJ2-5; TCRdb designates TRBD2, a call that cannot be tested without DNA. The CDR3 covers 15 residues. Germline V gene data show CDR1 as LGHDT and CDR2 as YNNKEL (reference sequence). CDR3 in amino acids: CASSQDIAGDSEQYF.

The V gene is TRBV4-1, the J gene TRBJ2-7; TCRdb selects TRBD2, and the lack of DNA leaves this call unchecked. The CDR3 covers 17 residues. The V gene's germline CDR1 is MGHRA and CDR2 YSYEKL. CDR3 sequence: CASSQEASGSGSYEQYF.

The rearrangement links TRBV5-1 to TRBJ1-1. This CDR3 is 11 amino acids long. Germline CDR1 and CDR2: SGHRS and YFSETQ. The CDR3 sequence is CASSLEAEAFF.

The J gene is TRBJ2-1, the V gene TRBV20-1; TCRdb's assignment of TRBD1 cannot be checked, as there is no DNA. The CDR3 loop spans 16 amino acids. The germline V gene has CDR1 DFQATT and CDR2 SNEGSKA (reference sequence). The chain's CDR3 is CSARDLSGTGFNEQFF.

J is TRBJ2-7 and V is TRBV29-1; TCRdb gives TRBD1 as the D gene, but with no DNA this cannot be confirmed. The CDR3 totals 13 residues. CDR1 is SQVTM, CDR2 ANQGSEA, per germline. CDR3: CSVRQPTSYEQYF.

The chain employs TRBV27 and TRBJ2-2; lacking DNA, the TRBD1 call made by TCRdb goes unchecked. The germline V gene has CDR1 MNHEY and CDR2 SMNVEV (reference sequence). The CDR3 runs 14 residues. The CDR3 is CASSRDRGTGELFF.

The CDR3 protein is CASSPGLGGSYEQYF. The chain uses TRBV7-9 and TRBJ2-7; TCRdb proposes TRBD2, but this gene call is untestable without DNA. Germline V gene data show CDR1 as SEHNR and CDR2 as FQNEAQ (reference sequence). This CDR3 spans 15 amino acids.